The 4 T cell receptor beta chains presented below share a single source sample, sequenced in a study of cytomegalovirus exposure and HLA in healthy donors (dated by TCRdb to 2015 to 2018). The library was prepared using the immunoSEQ multiplex PCR assay. The multiplex PCR relied on a mix of 60 forward primers for TCR Vbeta segments and 13 reverse primers for TCR Jbeta segments. TCRdb's version of the immuneACCESS table is confined to in-frame rearrangements and falls short of the full clone set. An unresolved V gene accounts for under half of the shortfall where checked; the remainder is of unknown origin. In all, the sample holds some 170,000 clones, and 75% of those were seen once. The ten largest clones take up 2.9% of the sample. The sequencing sample was made of PBMCs. These receptor sequences come from a male donor in good health and CMV-seronegative.

This sequence joins TRBV30 and TRBJ1-1, with TRBD1 as a possible D gene (5 bases). This CDR3 is 12 amino acids long. Germline assignment: CDR1 GTSNPN and CDR2 SVGIG (reference sequence). The V and J ends lost 4 bases and 5 bases respectively, with 11 bases between them. DNA for the CDR3: TGTGCCTGGAACCTCGGGGGAACTGAAGCTTTCTTT. It specifies CAWNLGGTEAFF.

The V and J genes are TRBV23-1 and TRBJ2-2; the match to TRBD1 covers 9 bases. TRBV23-1 is assigned to the ORF class and has an uncertain function. The CDR3 spans 16 residues. The V segment lost 0 bases and the J segment 5 bases; nucleotides outside the gene matches: 4. The CDR3: CASSQSGQGGTGELFF. The CDR3 nucleotides read TGCGCCAGCAGTCAATCGGGACAGGGTGGGACCGGGGAGCTGTTTTTT.

The V gene is TRBV4-2, the J gene TRBJ2-1; 9 bases are a match to TRBD2. Germline V CDR1 and CDR2: LGHNA, YNFKEQ. V gave up 1 base and J gave up 7 bases; unmatched junction bases: 20. This CDR3 spans 20 amino acids. DNA for the CDR3: TGTGCCAGCAGCCAAGTTCCCCACGATGGGGCTAGCGGGACCAAAAATGAGCAGTTCTTC. Translated: CASSQVPHDGASGTKNEQFF.

V and J are TRBV19 and TRBJ1-6; a weak D match, TRBD1 (6 bases). This CDR3 region has 16 residues. CDR1 and CDR2 (germline): LNHDA, SQIVND (reference sequence). Trimming removed 3 bases at V and 0 bases at J, with 9 bases between. The CDR3 DNA reads TGTGCCAGTAGTATGGGGGCACGCTCCTATAATTCACCCCTCCACTTT. Translating gives CASSMGARSYNSPLHF.